This entry is about one T cell receptor beta chain. Its cognate antigen has yet to be identified. The record has no base qualities; no much larger clone is one base away. TCRbeta CDR3 regions were amplified from genomic DNA by means of the immunoSEQ Assay, a bias-controlled multiplex PCR. The authors' pipeline ran thus. Within the assay, amplification of reference gene primers was used to estimate how many nucleated cells each sample contained. To quantify the absolute abundance of each unique TCRbeta CDR3 rearrangement, sequence reads were collapsed and filtered. For each sample, productive Simpson clonality was calculated as the square root of Simpson's diversity index across productive rearrangements. TCRdb provides this immuneACCESS table in a form limited to in-frame rearrangements. Some clones are lacking; in checked studies, under half of them reflect an unresolved V gene, and why the rest are absent is not known. The V and J calls and the clone size are those of that table, but D and trimming were determined from the DNA. The sample table lists approximately 150,000 clones, approximately 87% of them with a count of one. The ten largest clones take up over 8.5% of the sample.

Each collaborating institution followed its own protocols to collect whole blood in K2EDTA tubes. For TCRbeta analysis, collaborator samples were shipped as frozen whole blood, as isolated PBMCs, or as DNA extracted from either sample type. This sample is drawn from a study of blood T cell repertoires in COVID-19 (dated by TCRdb to 2020 to 2021). About the full investigation: The collaborator samples originated in the United States, Italy and Spain and spanned the acute and convalescent phases of COVID-19. The repertoires were made available in a free public database intended to serve as a resource for research on the immune response to SARS-CoV-2. The samples were drawn from the first 160 participants of the ongoing ImmuneRACE study and from over 950 subjects provided by 6 global collaborators. The prospective study material was composed of cDNA or gDNA derived from T cells, B-cell-depleted T cells, or PBMCs. The dataset comprised deeply sampled blood TCRbeta repertoires from subjects exposed to, actively infected with, or recovered from COVID-19. Nearly every sample came with metadata listing a de-identified subject ID, COVID-19 status, age in years and sex. Where available, HLA class I and class II types were obtained from metadata supplied by the sample provider rather than from assay-based typing.

Paper-wide results and their limitations: How much clinical and demographic metadata was included differed by source and by participant, and the metadata was provided uncurated.

The germline V gene encodes CDR1 SGHVS and CDR2 FQNEAQ. The CDR3 contains 11 residues, cysteine and phenylalanine counted. Only the CDR3 DNA is retained, 33 bases long and in frame from the first base. The V end loses 5 bases and the J end loses 9 bases, and a stretch of 11 bases separates them. This sequence uses TRBV7-8 and TRBJ2-7, with the D gene too uncertain to name. Material for sequencing was peripheral blood. The TCR originated in a woman aged 50 to 60 with active or convalescent COVID-19. For the CDR3, the sequence is CASSPDKVQYF. The nucleotides read TGTGCCAGCAGCCCCGACAAGGTGCAGTACTTC.